This is a list of T cell receptor beta chains from one sample in a study of Graves' ophthalmopathy and Graves' hyperthyroidism. MiXCR, run by TCRdb on the multiplex PCR reads, gives a single entry per CDR3 protein. The table shows about half a million distinct CDR3 sequences, with under 15% occurring only once. The material sequenced was blood. Source of these receptors: a woman aged 25 to 39 with Graves' ophthalmopathy. Each CDR3 is given with its conserved first and last residue. Fields, in order: J gene, D gene, V gene, clone size, CDR3 DNA, CDR3 protein. The D gene is left open where the match is weak. Size tells how often a clone was seen (once, few, many) or the class of an expanded clone, and some rows leave it out.

TRBJ2-7 . TRBV11-2 many TGTGCCAGCAGCTTAGCGACAATCACCTACGAGCAGTACTTC CASSLATITYEQYF
TRBJ2-7 TRBD2 TRBV19 many TGTGCCAGTAGTATCGGGTCTAGCGGGAGCTACGAGCAGTACTTC CASSIGSSGSYEQYF
TRBJ2-5 TRBD2 TRBV14 many TGTGCCAGCAGCCACCTAGCGGGAGGAGGCGAGACCCAGTACTTC CASSHLAGGGETQYF
TRBJ2-2 TRBD1 TRBV28 many TGTGCCAGCATCTCAGACAGGGCCCGGAACACCGGGGAGCTGTTTTTT CASISDRARNTGELFF
TRBJ2-2 . TRBV2 many TGTGCCAGTGAAGAGAGCGGGGAGCTGTTTTTT CASEESGELFF
TRBJ1-1 . TRBV2 many TGTGCCAGCAGTGCGGTTTGGAAGAACACTGAAGCTTTCTTT CASSAVWKNTEAFF
TRBJ1-3 . TRBV6-1 . TGTGCCAGCAGTCGTACGGGCCGCTCTGGAAACACCATATATTTT CASSRTGRSGNTIYF
TRBJ2-7 . TRBV6-4 many TGTGCCAGCAGTCGCTCCGACAGGACCTACGAGCAGTACTTC CASSRSDRTYEQYF
TRBJ1-1 . TRBV7-9 many TGTGCCAGCAGCTTTCCCAGGGGGAACACTGAAGCTTTCTTT CASSFPRGNTEAFF
TRBJ2-5 TRBD2 TRBV20-1 few TGCAGTGCTAGTCACGTGAGGGAGGGAAGGGAGACCCAGTACTTC CSASHVREGRETQYF
TRBJ1-2 . TRBV7-9 many TGTGCCAGCAGGCCGACAGAGAACTATGGCTACACCTTC CASRPTENYGYTF
TRBJ2-6 . TRBV6-2/TRBV6-3 . TGTGCCAGCAGTTACGCGGCAGGCAACTCTGGGGCCAACGTCCTGACTTTC CASSYAAGNSGANVLTF
TRBJ1-2 . TRBV28 many TGTGCCAGCACCCTGGACACGGTCTATGGCTACACCTTC CASTLDTVYGYTF
TRBJ2-7 TRBD1 TRBV20-1 many TGCAGTGCTGGGACAGGGGGTTCTGGGTCCTACGAGCAGTACTTC CSAGTGGSGSYEQYF
TRBJ2-7 TRBD1 TRBV30 many TGTGCCTGGAGTGCCCGTGGACAGGGGATCTCCTACGAGCAGTACTTC CAWSARGQGISYEQYF
TRBJ1-2 . TRBV11-2 many TGTGCCAGCAGCTTCTTCGGCAGCTACAACTATGGCTACACCTTC CASSFFGSYNYGYTF
TRBJ2-5 . TRBV6-1 few TGTGCCAGCAGTGACATGGGACTTACACAAGAGACCCAGTACTTC CASSDMGLTQETQYF
TRBJ2-7 TRBD2 TRBV30 . TGTGCCTGGAGTGTACGCCTAGCGGGGCCCTACGAGCAGTACTTC CAWSVRLAGPYEQYF
TRBJ2-6 . TRBV6-1 many TGTGCCAGCAGTGAGTGGGACAAAAGCTCTGGGGCCAACGTCCTGACTTTC CASSEWDKSSGANVLTF
TRBJ1-1 . TRBV3-1 many TGTGCCAGCAGCCGACGGGGAACATTCGAAGCTTTCTTT CASSRRGTFEAFF
TRBJ2-5 . TRBV9 many TGTGCCAGCAGCGTAGGCGAGAAGATACTGAAAGAGACCCAGTACTTC CASSVGEKILKETQYF
TRBJ1-1 . TRBV6-5 many TGTGCCAGCAGTTACTCCTGGGCAGGCACTGAAGCTTTCTTT CASSYSWAGTEAFF
TRBJ1-2 . TRBV19 many TGTGCCAGTAGTATAGGTGCGGCTGATGGCTACACCTTC CASSIGAADGYTF
TRBJ2-5 TRBD1 TRBV20-1 many TGCAGTGTTAAGGACAGGACCCAAGAGACCCAGTACTTC CSVKDRTQETQYF